This T cell receptor (beta chain) was captured in a study of blood T cell repertoires in COVID-19. About the study: Some COVID-19 samples were acute and others convalescent; all came from the United States, Italy and Spain. T cells, B-cell-depleted T cells, or PBMCs provided the cDNA or gDNA that served as material.

Followed over time, Seattle patients had been enrolled while infection was active. The CDR3 is 14 residues long. The germline V gene encodes CDR1 MNHEY and CDR2 SMNVEV (reference sequence). Trimming took 2 bases from V and 4 from J; bases not matched to a gene: 4. As originally analysed: Nucleated cell number was recorded as an estimate derived from reference gene primer amplification. Clones were read by immunoSEQ multiplex PCR, and TCRdb kept only the in-frame ones, dropping some. The V and J calls and clone size come from that table; D and trimming were worked out from the DNA. The table records 230,000 or so clones, approximately 80% of them present only once.

This TCR came from a woman aged 80 or over with COVID-19, enrolled during active disease. V is TRBV27 and J is TRBJ1-1, with 7 bases lining up with TRBD1. The specimen was peripheral blood. The CDR3 DNA reads TGTGCCAGCAGTTTACATGACAGGGCCACTGAAGCTTTCTTT. Its protein is CASSLHDRATEAFF.